This T cell receptor beta chain was recovered during a study of shared clonotypes between healthy human individuals. Study context: The study used three CD4 naive, three CD4 memory, two CD8 naive and one CD8 memory plate per donor. General study points: Tissues were not sampled, only blood, and their repertoires likely differ.

The germline V and J ends were trimmed by 4 bases and 1 base, with 6 bases remaining between them. The CDR3 extends over 13 amino acids. Germline V CDR1 and CDR2: LGHNA, YNFKEQ. Deep-level settings were used for running the assay. Every subset's genomic DNA went evenly onto several immunoSEQ plates. Data came from immunoSEQ multiplex PCR; TCRdb stores just in-frame clones and leaves some out. The sample holds about 2.4 million clones, 80% to 95% seen once. A note on this clone: What it binds is not known.

The sequence was collected from a man aged 18 to 30 in good health. Some clones in this sample may be carry-over from other donors' samples. J is TRBJ2-3 and V is TRBV4-2; D not certain. Sequencing used naive CD4+ T cells from PBMCs. Subset reported: CD45RA+ positively selected. The CDR3 loop is CASSRERTDTQYF. Here the CDR3 DNA reads TGTGCCAGCAGCCGGGAACGCACAGATACGCAGTATTTT.